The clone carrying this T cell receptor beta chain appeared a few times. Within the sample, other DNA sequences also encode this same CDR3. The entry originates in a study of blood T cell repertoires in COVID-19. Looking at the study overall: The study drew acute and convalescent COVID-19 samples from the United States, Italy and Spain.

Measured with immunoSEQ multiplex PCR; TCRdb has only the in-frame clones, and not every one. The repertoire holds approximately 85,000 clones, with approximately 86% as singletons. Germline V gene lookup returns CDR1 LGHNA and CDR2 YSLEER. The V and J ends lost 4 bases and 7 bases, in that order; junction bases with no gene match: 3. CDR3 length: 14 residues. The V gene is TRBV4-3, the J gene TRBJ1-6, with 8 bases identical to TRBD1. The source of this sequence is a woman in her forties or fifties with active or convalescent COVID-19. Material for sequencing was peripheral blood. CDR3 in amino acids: CASSLQGGNSPLHF. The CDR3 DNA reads TGCGCCAGCAGCCTACAGGGGGGAAATTCACCCCTCCACTTT.